The present T cell receptor (beta chain) was sequenced within a study of a mutant IDH1 vaccine in newly diagnosed glioma. Study in general: Receipt of radiotherapy, temozolomide, or both preceded the study, and most received both. General study results and limits: Vaccination elicited immune responses in around 93% of patients.

V was pared by 5 bases and J by 8 bases, with 15 bases between. CDR3 length: 13 residues. CDR1 is LNHNV and CDR2 is YYDKDF in the germline V gene (reference sequence). This clone is medium-sized by share. The antigen is not known. The time point denotes: baseline, week 1 (first vaccination visit). Treatment here: pre-vaccination baseline after standard-of-care therapy. Each of the donors came in with new WHO grade 3 or 4 astrocytomas that were IDH1-mutant and ATRX-lost. Only in-frame clones appear in the TCRdb table, and some are missing; sequencing was by immunoSEQ multiplex PCR. The sample has some 50,000 clones; around 86% are singletons.

The chain recombines TRBV15 with TRBJ1-2; D is undetermined. The sample was PBMCs, taken from a glioma patient treated with radiotherapy, temozolomide or both. The TCR was taken from a middle-aged man with glioma. The CDR3 DNA is TGTGCCACCAGCGGATTCTTGATGGGGGGCTACACCTTC. Translating it yields CATSGFLMGGYTF.